Listed below are T cell receptor beta chains from one sample, sequenced in a study of OX40 agonist ivuxolimab in advanced cancers. Data came from immunoSEQ multiplex PCR; TCRdb stores just in-frame clones and leaves some out. Here the sample spans roughly 62,000 clones, 91% being singletons. Sequencing was performed on CD4+ or CD8+ T cells sorted from blood, taken in a trial of the OX40 agonist ivuxolimab. The receptor set was obtained from an adult with an advanced solid tumor such as melanoma, head and neck, liver or kidney cancer. CDR3s leave out the opening cysteine and the closing phenylalanine or tryptophan. Clone size is given for some rows only: seen once, a few or many times, or a class if the clone is expanded.

.	TRBV7-9	TRBJ2-3	ASRSPELSDTQY
.	TRBV9	TRBJ2-7	ASSVGESSYEQY
.	TRBV15	TRBJ1-1	ATSREPRQTNTEAF
.	TRBV27	TRBJ2-5	ASSSRDSAQETQY
.	TRBV5-8	TRBJ2-5	ASSPFAEETQY
.	TRBV2	TRBJ2-7	ASSSWTSYEQY
.	TRBV29-1	TRBJ2-1	SVAPGTRPDGEQF
.	TRBV10-3	TRBJ2-7	AISRTGDGSYEQY
.	TRBV28	TRBJ2-4	ASSLRGASDIQY
once	TRBV30	TRBJ1-3	AWSTAGHTIY
.	TRBV2	TRBJ2-7	ASSVSSGTPIEQY
.	TRBV7-9	TRBJ1-3	ASSLRSGSPGNTIY
.	TRBV28	TRBJ2-7	ASSHLDRSPYEQY
.	TRBV4-2	TRBJ2-5	ASSQEGQASWETQY
.	TRBV23-1	TRBJ2-7	ASSQSTGVQY
.	TRBV27	TRBJ2-7	ASSWTRSYEQY
.	TRBV28	TRBJ2-7	ASMMGGKRGLGEQY
.	TRBV5-4	TRBJ2-7	ASSLAISGSEQY
.	TRBV27	TRBJ2-7	ASSLRLGRSHEQY
.	TRBV9	TRBJ2-7	ASSEGQGYYEQY
.	TRBV4-1	TRBJ1-1	ASSLTGENTEAF
.	TRBV11-2	TRBJ2-7	ASSLHRFAYEQY
.	TRBV28	TRBJ2-7	ASSLYAAGAPSYEQY
.	TRBV6-1	TRBJ1-4	ASSDPGTGDEKLF
once	TRBV14	TRBJ2-3	ASSRRPGLPPDTQY